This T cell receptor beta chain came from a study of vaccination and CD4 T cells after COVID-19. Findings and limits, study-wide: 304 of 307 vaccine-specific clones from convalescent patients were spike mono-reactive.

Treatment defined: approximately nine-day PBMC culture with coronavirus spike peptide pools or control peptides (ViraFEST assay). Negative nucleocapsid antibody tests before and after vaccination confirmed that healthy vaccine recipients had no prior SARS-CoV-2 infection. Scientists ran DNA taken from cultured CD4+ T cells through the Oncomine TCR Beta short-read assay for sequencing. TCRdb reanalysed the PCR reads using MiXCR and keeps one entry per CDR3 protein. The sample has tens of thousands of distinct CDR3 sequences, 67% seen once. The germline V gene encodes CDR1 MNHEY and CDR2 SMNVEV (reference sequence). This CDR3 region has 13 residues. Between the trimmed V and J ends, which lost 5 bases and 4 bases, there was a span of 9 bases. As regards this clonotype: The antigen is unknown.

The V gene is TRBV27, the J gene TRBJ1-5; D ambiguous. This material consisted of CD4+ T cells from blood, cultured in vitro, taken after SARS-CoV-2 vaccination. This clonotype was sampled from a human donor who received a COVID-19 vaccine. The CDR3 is CASSQRRNQPQHF. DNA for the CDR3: TGTGCCAGCAGTCAACGTCGGAATCAGCCCCAGCATTTT.